The clone carrying this T cell receptor beta chain showed up many times. The target antigen is unknown. Production of TCR cDNA was by 5'RACE template switching, which also added a universal primer site and UMIs. Each CDR3 protein gets one entry after TCRdb re-called the 5' RACE reads with MiXCR. Here the sample spans a few hundred thousand distinct CDR3 sequences, around 4% being singletons. This specimen belongs to a study of T cells after yellow fever vaccination. Across the study: Preparation used SMART-Seq v4 Ultra Low Input for the low-cell-number fractions.

Study-wide findings and caveats: Researchers report a weaker secondary response that nonetheless peaked faster, day 5 versus 15. A small share of clonotypes appeared in both CD4 and CD8 compartments.

The CDR3 has 14 residues. The V gene lost 6 bases and the J gene lost 3 bases, with 14 bases spanning the gap. The sequence was collected from a man aged 18-30 years who received the YFV17D yellow fever vaccine. The chain has TRBV12-3 or TRBV12-4 and TRBJ1-1; a weak D match, TRBD1 (5 bases). The sequences come from PBMCs, collected on the day of the yellow fever booster vaccination. CDR3 nucleotides: TGTGCCAGCAGCCCTGGGGGGGACTACACTGAAGCTTTCTTT. This translates into CASSPGGDYTEAFF.